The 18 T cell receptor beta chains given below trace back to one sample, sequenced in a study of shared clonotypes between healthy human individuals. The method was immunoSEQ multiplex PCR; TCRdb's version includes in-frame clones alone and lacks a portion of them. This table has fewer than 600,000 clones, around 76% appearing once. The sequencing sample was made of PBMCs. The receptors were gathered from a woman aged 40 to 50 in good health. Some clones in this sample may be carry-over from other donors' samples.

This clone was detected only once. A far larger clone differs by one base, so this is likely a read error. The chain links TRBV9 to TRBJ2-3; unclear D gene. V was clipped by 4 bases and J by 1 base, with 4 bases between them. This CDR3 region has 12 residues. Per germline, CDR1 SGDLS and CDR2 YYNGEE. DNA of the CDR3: TGTGCCAGCAGCACCCGCACAGATACGCAGTATTTT. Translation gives CASSTRTDTQYF. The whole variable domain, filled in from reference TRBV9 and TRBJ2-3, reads DSGVTQTPKHLITATGQRVTLRCSPRSGDLSVYWYQQSLDQGLQFLIQYYNGEERAKGNILERFSAQQFPDLHSELNLSSLELGDSALYFCASSTRTDTQYFGPGTRLTVL.

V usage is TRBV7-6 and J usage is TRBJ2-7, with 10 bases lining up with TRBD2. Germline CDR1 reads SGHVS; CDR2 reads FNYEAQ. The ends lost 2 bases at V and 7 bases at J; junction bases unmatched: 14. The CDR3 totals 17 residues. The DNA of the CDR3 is TGTGCCAGCAGCTTATTTCCTAGGACTAGCGGTTCGTGGGAGCAGTACTTC. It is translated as CASSLFPRTSGSWEQYF.

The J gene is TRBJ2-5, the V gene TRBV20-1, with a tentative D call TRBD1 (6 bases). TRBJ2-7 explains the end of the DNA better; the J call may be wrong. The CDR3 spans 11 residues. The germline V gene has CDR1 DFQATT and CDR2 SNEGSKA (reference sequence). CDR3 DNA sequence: TGCAGTGCTCCGCGACAGGACGAGCAGTACTTC. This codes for CSAPRQDEQYF.

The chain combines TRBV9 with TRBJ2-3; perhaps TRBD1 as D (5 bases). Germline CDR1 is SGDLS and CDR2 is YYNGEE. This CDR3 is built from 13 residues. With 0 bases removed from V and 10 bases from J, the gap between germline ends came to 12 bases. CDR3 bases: TGTGCCAGCAGCGTAGCCCAACAGGAACCGCAGTATTTT. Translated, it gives CASSVAQQEPQYF.

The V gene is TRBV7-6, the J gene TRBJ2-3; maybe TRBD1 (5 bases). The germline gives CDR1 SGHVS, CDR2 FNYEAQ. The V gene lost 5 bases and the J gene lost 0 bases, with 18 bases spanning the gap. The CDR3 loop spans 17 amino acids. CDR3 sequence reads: CASSPGRTRTSTDTQYF. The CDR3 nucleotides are TGTGCCAGCAGCCCAGGCAGGACAAGAACTAGCACAGATACGCAGTATTTT.

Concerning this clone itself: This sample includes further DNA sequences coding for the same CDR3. In DNA, the CDR3 is TGTGCCAGCAGCGTAGGGGGGAGCAATCAGCCCCAGCATTTT. Encoded protein: CASSVGGSNQPQHF. This sequence joins TRBV9 and TRBJ1-5; D is possibly TRBD1 (5 bases). CDR3 length equals 14 residues. V lost 0 bases to trimming and J lost 1 base, with 5 bases between them. CDR1 SGDLS and CDR2 YYNGEE come from the germline V gene.

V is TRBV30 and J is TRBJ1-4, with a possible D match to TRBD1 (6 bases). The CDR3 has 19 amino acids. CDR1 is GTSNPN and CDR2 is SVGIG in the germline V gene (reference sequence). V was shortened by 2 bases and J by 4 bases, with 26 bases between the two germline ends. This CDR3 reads CAWSPRTEGPLSYNEKLFF. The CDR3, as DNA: TGTGCCTGGAGTCCCCGGACAGAGGGCCCCTTATCCTATAATGAAAAACTGTTTTTT.

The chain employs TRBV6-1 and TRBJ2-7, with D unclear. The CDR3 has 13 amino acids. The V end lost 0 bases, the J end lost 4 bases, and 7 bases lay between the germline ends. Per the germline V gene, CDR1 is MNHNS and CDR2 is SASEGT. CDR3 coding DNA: TGTGCCAGCAGTGAAGCGGAAATATACGAGCAGTACTTC. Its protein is CASSEAEIYEQYF.

Here the CDR3 DNA reads TGCAGTGCGAGGGCTGACGATGAAGCTTTCTTT. This gives the protein CSARADDEAFF. J is TRBJ1-1 and V is TRBV20-1; D is unclear. Germline V gene sequence: CDR1 DFQATT, CDR2 SNEGSKA (reference sequence). This CDR3 has 11 residues. Trimming cost V 6 bases and J 7 bases, with 12 bases left between them.

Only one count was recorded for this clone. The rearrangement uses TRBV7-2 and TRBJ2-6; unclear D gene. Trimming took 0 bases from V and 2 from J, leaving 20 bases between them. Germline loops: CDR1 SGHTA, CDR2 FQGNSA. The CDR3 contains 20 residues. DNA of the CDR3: TGTGCCAGCAGCTTAGCGTTTCTGGATAGGGTAAAGGCTGGGGCCAACGTCCTGACTTTC. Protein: CASSLAFLDRVKAGANVLTF.

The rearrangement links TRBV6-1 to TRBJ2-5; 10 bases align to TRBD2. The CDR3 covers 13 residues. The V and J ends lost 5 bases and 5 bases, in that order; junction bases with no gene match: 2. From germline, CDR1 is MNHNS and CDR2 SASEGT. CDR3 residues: CASSQGLAETQYF. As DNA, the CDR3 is TGTGCCAGCAGTCAGGGACTAGCGGAGACCCAGTACTTC.

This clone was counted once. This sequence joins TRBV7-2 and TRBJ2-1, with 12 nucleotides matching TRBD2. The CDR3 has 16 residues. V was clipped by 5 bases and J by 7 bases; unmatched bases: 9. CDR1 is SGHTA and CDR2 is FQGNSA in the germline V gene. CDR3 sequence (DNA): TGTGCCAGCAGCAATGGACTAGCGGGAAGGTGGAATGAGCAGTTCTTC. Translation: CASSNGLAGRWNEQFF.

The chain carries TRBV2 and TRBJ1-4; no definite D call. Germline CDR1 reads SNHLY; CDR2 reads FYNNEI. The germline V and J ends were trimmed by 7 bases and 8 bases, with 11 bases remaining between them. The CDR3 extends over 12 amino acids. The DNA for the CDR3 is TGTGCCAGCAAGGAGCGGGAGGAAAAACTGTTTTTT. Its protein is CASKEREEKLFF.

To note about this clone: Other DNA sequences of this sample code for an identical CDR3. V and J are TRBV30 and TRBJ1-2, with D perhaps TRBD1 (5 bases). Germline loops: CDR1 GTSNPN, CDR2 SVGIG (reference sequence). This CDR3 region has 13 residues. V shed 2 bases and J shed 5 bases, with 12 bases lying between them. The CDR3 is CAWSPGGGYGYTF. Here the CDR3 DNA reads TGTGCCTGGAGTCCGGGGGGAGGGTATGGCTACACCTTC.

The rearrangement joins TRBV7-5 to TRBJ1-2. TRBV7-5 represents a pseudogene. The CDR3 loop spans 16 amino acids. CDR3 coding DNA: TGTGTCAGAAGCCTCTTCCGGGACTGGACGGACTATGGCTACACCTTC. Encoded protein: CVRSLFRDWTDYGYTF.

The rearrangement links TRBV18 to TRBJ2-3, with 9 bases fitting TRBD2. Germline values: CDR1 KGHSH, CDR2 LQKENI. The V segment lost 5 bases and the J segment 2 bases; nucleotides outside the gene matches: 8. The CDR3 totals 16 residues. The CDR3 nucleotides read TGTGCCAGCTCATCGACTAGCGGTCCAAACACAGATACGCAGTATTTT. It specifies CASSSTSGPNTDTQYF.

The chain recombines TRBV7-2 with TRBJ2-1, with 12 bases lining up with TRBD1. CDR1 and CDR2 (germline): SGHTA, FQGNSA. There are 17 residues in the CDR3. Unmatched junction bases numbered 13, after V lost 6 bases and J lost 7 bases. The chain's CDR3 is CASRRSGGQGAGNEQFF. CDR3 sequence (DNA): TGTGCCAGCAGACGATCCGGGGGACAGGGGGCCGGAAATGAGCAGTTCTTC.

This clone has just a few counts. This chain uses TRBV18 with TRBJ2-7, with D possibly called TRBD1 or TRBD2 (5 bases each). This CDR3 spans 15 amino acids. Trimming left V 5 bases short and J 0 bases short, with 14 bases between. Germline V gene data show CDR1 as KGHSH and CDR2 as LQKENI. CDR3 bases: TGTGCCAGCTCAGGGGGACCGGAGTCCTCCTACGAGCAGTACTTC. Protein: CASSGGPESSYEQYF.